Each of the 27 T cell receptor beta chains below was sequenced from the same sample in a study of blood T cell repertoires in COVID-19. Some clones are missing from TCRdb's copy, which holds only in-frame ones; the method was immunoSEQ multiplex PCR. The table has fewer than 120,000 clones, around 89% seen once. Sequencing input: peripheral blood. The receptors come from a woman aged 50 to 60 with acute or convalescent COVID-19.

The chain joins TRBV5-6 to TRBJ1-4; no definite D call. The germline CDR1 and CDR2 sequences are SGHDT and YYEEEE. The CDR3 sequence is 14 residues long. V shed 7 bases and J shed 5 bases, with 15 bases lying between them. The CDR3, as DNA: TGTGCCAGCCCGACTACCGGAGAGAATGAAAAACTGTTTTTT. It encodes CASPTTGENEKLFF. Variable domain in full (rest from reference TRBV5-6 and TRBJ1-4): DAGVTQSPTHLIKTRGQQVTLRCSPKSGHDTVSWYQQALGQGPQFIFQYYEEEERQRGNFPDRFSGHQFPNYSSELNVNALLLGDSALYLCASPTTGENEKLFFGSGTQLSVL.

The genes are TRBV14 and TRBJ1-2; D gene uncertain. V dropped 1 base and J dropped 4 bases, with 16 bases sitting between them. CDR3 length: 16 residues. CDR1 SGHDN and CDR2 FVKESK come from the germline V gene. Written as DNA, the CDR3 is TGTGCCAGCAGCCAAGTTTCTGGGAGGTTGGGCTATGGCTACACCTTC. It codes for CASSQVSGRLGYGYTF.

The genes are TRBV28 and TRBJ1-4, with D possibly matching TRBD1 (5 bases). Looked up from germline, CDR1 is MDHEN and CDR2 is SYDVKM. V lost 2 bases to trimming and J lost 8 bases, with 18 bases between them. The CDR3 consists of 16 residues. CDR3 sequence: CASSLGRTVGGEKLFF. CDR3 in DNA: TGTGCCAGCAGTTTAGGCCGGACCGTCGGGGGGGAAAAACTGTTTTTT.

This CDR3 reads CASRDGTVNSPLHF. The DNA of the CDR3 is TGTGCCAGCAGGGACGGGACAGTTAATTCACCCCTCCACTTT. The chain is built from TRBV28 and TRBJ1-6, with 7 bases aligning to TRBD1. The CDR3 contains 14 residues. The germline CDR1 and CDR2 sequences are MDHEN and SYDVKM. With 6 bases clipped from V and 6 bases from J, the junction kept 5 bases outside the gene matches. The full variable domain, rest sourced from reference TRBV28 and TRBJ1-6, is DVKVTQSSRYLVKRTGEKVFLECVQDMDHENMFWYRQDPGLGLRLIYFSYDVKMKEKGDIPEGYSVSREKKERFSLILESASTNQTSMYLCASRDGTVNSPLHFGNGTRLTVT.

The rearrangement links TRBV6-6 to TRBJ2-3, with 7 bases aligning to TRBD1. Germline V gene data show CDR1 as MNHNY and CDR2 as SVGAGI (reference sequence). The CDR3 has 16 residues. The V segment lost 0 bases and the J segment 0 bases; nucleotides outside the gene matches: 3. In nucleotides, the CDR3 is TGTGCCAGCAGTTACTCGGGACAGACTAGCACAGATACGCAGTATTTT. Its translation is CASSYSGQTSTDTQYF.

The chain uses TRBV6-5 and TRBJ2-1; TRBD2 agrees at 8 bases. Per the germline V gene, CDR1 is MNHEY and CDR2 is SVGAGI. CDR3 length equals 14 residues. The V gene end was trimmed by 7 bases and the J gene end by 4 bases; junction bases not matched to a gene: 6. The CDR3, as DNA: TGTGCCAGCACTCGGGAGGGCCGATACAATGAGCAGTTCTTC. Translating it yields CASTREGRYNEQFF.

This clone showed up just once. This chain uses TRBV6-2 or TRBV6-3 with TRBJ2-7, with 7 bases lining up with TRBD2. The CDR3 is 12 residues long. Germline lookup yields CDR1 MNHEY and CDR2 SVGEGT. Unmatched junction bases numbered 7, after V lost 5 bases and J lost 9 bases. The CDR3 loop reads CASSGERERQYF. CDR3 bases: TGTGCCAGCAGTGGTGAGCGGGAACGGCAGTACTTC.

The V and J genes are TRBV6-5 and TRBJ2-5; TRBD2 is a possible D gene (5 bases). In germline, CDR1 is MNHEY, CDR2 SVGAGI. V dropped 0 bases and J dropped 5 bases, with 7 bases sitting between them. This CDR3 has 13 amino acids. In DNA, the CDR3 is TGTGCCAGCAGTTACTCGAGGAGGGAGACCCAGTACTTC. Translating it yields CASSYSRRETQYF.

The chain recombines TRBV24-1 with TRBJ2-3, with a weak D call TRBD1 (6 bases). The CDR3 spans 14 residues. Germline CDR1 and CDR2: KGHDR and SFDVKD. V was pared by 4 bases and J by 4 bases, with 11 bases between. The CDR3 coding sequence is TGTGCCACCAGTGAGTTGGGGGCGGCAGATACGCAGTATTTT. Residues: CATSELGAADTQYF.

This clone is a singleton in its sample. J is TRBJ1-5 and V is TRBV25-1; TRBD1 agrees at 7 bases. Germline lookup yields CDR1 MGHDK and CDR2 SYGVNS. This CDR3 has 13 residues. V lost 8 bases, J lost 9 bases, and 10 bases stayed unmatched. The chain's CDR3 is CASGETGSGPQHF. Here the CDR3 DNA reads TGTGCCAGCGGGGAGACAGGGTCAGGGCCCCAGCATTTT.

The rearrangement uses TRBV11-2 and TRBJ2-3, with 9 bases identical to TRBD2. The CDR3 has 19 amino acids. The V and J ends lost 3 bases and 1 base, in that order; junction bases with no gene match: 14. From germline, CDR1 is SGHAT and CDR2 FQNNGV. CDR3 in DNA: TGTGCCAGCAGCTTTAACCCCTCCATAGCGGGAGTCGGCACAGATACGCAGTATTTT. Its protein is CASSFNPSIAGVGTDTQYF.

The sample holds a few counts of this clone. V and J are TRBV5-1 and TRBJ1-1, with a possible D match to TRBD1 (6 bases). CDR3 length: 15 amino acids. Germline V gene data show CDR1 as SGHRS and CDR2 as YFSETQ. V was clipped by 1 base and J by 1 base, with 11 bases between them. CDR3 DNA sequence: TGCGCCAGCAGCTTGAATCCGACAGGGAACACTGAAGCTTTCTTT. It specifies CASSLNPTGNTEAFF.

The chain has TRBV20-1 and TRBJ2-3; 12 bases map to TRBD2. With V trimmed by 3 bases and J by 7 bases, 5 bases remained unmatched. This CDR3 has 14 residues. Germline CDR1 reads DFQATT; CDR2 reads SNEGSKA (reference sequence). This CDR3 reads CSASLGLAGHTQYF. The CDR3 DNA sequence: TGCAGTGCTAGTTTAGGACTAGCGGGGCATACGCAGTATTTT.

This clone was recorded only once. This sequence joins TRBV12-3 or TRBV12-4 and TRBJ1-1; D unresolved. Trimming removed 6 bases at V and 5 bases at J, with 10 bases between. The CDR3 is 12 amino acids. As DNA, the CDR3 is TGTGCCAGCAGCTTCGTTGAGACTGAAGCTTTCTTT. Translated: CASSFVETEAFF.

Only a few counts were recorded for this clone. The CDR3, as DNA: TGTGCCAGCAGCGCGGACAGGCAGAACACTGAAGCTTTCTTT. Its protein is CASSADRQNTEAFF. The J gene is TRBJ1-1, the V gene TRBV9; 7 bases are shared with TRBD1. The junction had 3 bases not matched to a gene; V was cut back by 3 bases and J by 1 base. This CDR3 region has 14 residues. Germline V gives CDR1 SGDLS, CDR2 YYNGEE. The complete variable domain, with remaining parts taken from reference TRBV9 and TRBJ1-1, reads DSGVTQTPKHLITATGQRVTLRCSPRSGDLSVYWYQQSLDQGLQFLIQYYNGEERAKGNILERFSAQQFPDLHSELNLSSLELGDSALYFCASSADRQNTEAFFGQGTRLTVV.

The chain couples TRBV19 to TRBJ2-1; perhaps TRBD2 as D (6 bases). CDR3 length equals 16 residues. The V end was cut by 3 bases, the J end by 2 bases, with 14 bases between. The germline V gene has CDR1 LNHDA and CDR2 SQIVND (reference sequence). The CDR3 region has the DNA TGTGCCAGTAGTATCGGGGACTCTAAGACCTACAATGAGCAGTTCTTC. Translated, it gives CASSIGDSKTYNEQFF.

The CDR3: CASSRGVDTEAFF. Written as DNA, the CDR3 is TGTGCCAGCTCACGGGGGGTGGACACTGAAGCTTTCTTT. The chain has TRBV18 and TRBJ1-1; perhaps TRBD1 as D (5 bases). The CDR3 length is 13 residues. V was cut by 4 bases and J by 3 bases, with 9 bases left in between. Germline assignment: CDR1 KGHSH and CDR2 LQKENI.

The chain joins TRBV2 to TRBJ2-7, with TRBD1 identical over 8 bases. The length of the CDR3 is 15 residues. Germline V gene data show CDR1 as SNHLY and CDR2 as FYNNEI. The trim removed 0 bases at V and 6 bases at J, leaving 7 bases unmatched. DNA of the CDR3: TGTGCCAGCAGTGAAGCCCGCGACAGGGGAGCCGAGCAGTACTTC. Protein product: CASSEARDRGAEQYF.

J is TRBJ1-2 and V is TRBV6-5; 7 nucleotides line up with TRBD1. CDR1 is MNHEY, CDR2 SVGAGI, per germline. This CDR3 has 14 amino acids. The V and J ends lost 5 bases and 5 bases, in that order; junction bases with no gene match: 8. The CDR3 nucleotides are TGTGCCAGCAGTCCAGGGGGGTTCGCGTATGGCTACACCTTC. It yields the protein CASSPGGFAYGYTF.

This chain's CDR3 is CASSPRGHGWETQYF. Here the CDR3 DNA reads TGTGCCAGCAGCCCGAGGGGACACGGGTGGGAGACCCAGTACTTC. The chain couples TRBV7-6 to TRBJ2-5; D is possibly TRBD1 (6 bases). CDR3 length equals 15 residues. CDR1 SGHVS and CDR2 FNYEAQ come from the germline V gene. V lost 5 bases and J lost 5, with 18 bases in between. The complete variable domain, with remaining parts taken from reference TRBV7-6 and TRBJ2-5, reads GAGVSQSPRYKVTKRGQDVALRCDPISGHVSLYWYRQALGQGPEFLTYFNYEAQQDKSGLPNDRFSAERPEGSISTLTIQRTEQRDSAMYRCASSPRGHGWETQYFGPGTRLLVL.

This chain links TRBV5-1 with TRBJ1-5, with no clear D. V was cut by 4 bases and J by 1 base, with 12 bases left in between. The CDR3 loop spans 15 amino acids. CDR1 is SGHRS and CDR2 is YFSETQ in the germline V gene. This CDR3 is CASSRGGRSNQPQHF. DNA of the CDR3: TGCGCCAGCAGCCGAGGAGGGAGGAGCAATCAGCCCCAGCATTTT.

The J gene is TRBJ2-2, the V gene TRBV7-9, with TRBD2 matching 8 bases. This CDR3 has 16 residues. Germline V gives CDR1 SEHNR, CDR2 FQNEAQ (reference sequence). Trimming at V came to 4 bases and at J to 5 bases, leaving 9 bases not matched to a gene. Here the CDR3 DNA reads TGTGCCAGCAGCTCTCCAGCGGGAGCTGTTACCGGGGAGCTGTTTTTT. Its protein product is CASSSPAGAVTGELFF.

CDR3 DNA: TGCAGCGTGCACCTTAGCGGGTTACAAGAGACCCAGTACTTC. Translating gives CSVHLSGLQETQYF. The chain uses TRBV29-1 and TRBJ2-5; the match to TRBD2 covers 7 bases. V was pared by 6 bases and J by 2 bases, with 9 bases of the junction left unmatched. The V gene's germline CDR1 is SQVTM and CDR2 ANQGSEA. The CDR3 extends over 14 amino acids.

The genes are TRBV30 and TRBJ2-2; 7 bases agree with TRBD1. The CDR3 is 14 residues long. Trimming took 7 bases from V and 1 from J; bases not matched to a gene: 6. Germline V gene data show CDR1 as GTSNPN and CDR2 as SVGIG (reference sequence). The CDR3 DNA sequence: TGTGCCTTGTCCGGGACAGAGAACACCGGGGAGCTGTTTTTT. Protein sequence: CALSGTENTGELFF.

The rearrangement uses TRBV19 and TRBJ1-5, with 8 bases aligning to TRBD1. Germline trimming cut 3 bases from V and 9 bases from J; bases unmatched to any gene: 7. Germline V gene lookup returns CDR1 LNHDA and CDR2 SQIVND (reference sequence). The CDR3 sequence is 14 residues long. The CDR3 spells CASSIGQGRGPQHF. CDR3 nucleotides: TGTGCCAGTAGTATCGGACAGGGAAGGGGGCCCCAGCATTTT.

The chain has TRBV11-2 and TRBJ2-3; 9 nucleotides align to TRBD1. Trimming removed 1 base from V and 3 bases from J; junction bases left unmatched: 2. The CDR3 totals 15 residues. CDR1 is SGHAT, CDR2 FQNNGV, per germline. The chain's CDR3 is CASSLGGQGTDTQYF. The CDR3 DNA follows: TGTGCCAGCAGCTTAGGTGGACAGGGGACAGATACGCAGTATTTT.

In this sample, this clone turned up once. The rearrangement links TRBV7-6 to TRBJ1-4; D perhaps matches TRBD1 (6 bases). Germline V lookup: CDR1 SGHVS, CDR2 FNYEAQ. The CDR3 is made up of 16 amino acids. V was pared by 2 bases and J by 1 base, with 11 bases between. This chain's CDR3 is CASSLRPRGTNEKLFF. The CDR3 DNA sequence: TGTGCCAGCAGCTTAAGGCCCAGGGGAACTAATGAAAAACTGTTTTTT. The whole variable domain, remainder taken from reference TRBV7-6 and TRBJ1-4, is GAGVSQSPRYKVTKRGQDVALRCDPISGHVSLYWYRQALGQGPEFLTYFNYEAQQDKSGLPNDRFSAERPEGSISTLTIQRTEQRDSAMYRCASSLRPRGTNEKLFFGSGTQLSVL.